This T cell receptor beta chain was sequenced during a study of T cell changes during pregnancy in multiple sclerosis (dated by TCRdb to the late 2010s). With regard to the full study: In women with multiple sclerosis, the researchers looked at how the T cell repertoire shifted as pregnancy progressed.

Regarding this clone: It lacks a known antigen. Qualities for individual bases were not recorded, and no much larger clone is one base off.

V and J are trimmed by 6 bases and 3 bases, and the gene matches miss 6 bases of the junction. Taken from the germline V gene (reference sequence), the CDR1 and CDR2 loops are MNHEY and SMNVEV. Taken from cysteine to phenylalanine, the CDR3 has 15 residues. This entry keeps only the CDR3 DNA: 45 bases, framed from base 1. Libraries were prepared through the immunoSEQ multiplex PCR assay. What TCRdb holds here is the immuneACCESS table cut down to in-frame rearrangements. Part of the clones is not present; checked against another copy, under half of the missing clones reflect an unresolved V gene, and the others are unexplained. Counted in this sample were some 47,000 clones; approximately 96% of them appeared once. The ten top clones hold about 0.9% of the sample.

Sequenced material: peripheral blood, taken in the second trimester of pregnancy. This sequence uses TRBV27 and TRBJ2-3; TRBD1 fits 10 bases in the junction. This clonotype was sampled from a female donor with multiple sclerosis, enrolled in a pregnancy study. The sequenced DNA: TGTGCCAGCAGCGGGACAGGGGCCGCGACAGATACGCAGTATTTT. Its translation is CASSGTGAATDTQYF.